This T cell receptor (beta chain) stems from a study of blood T cell repertoires in COVID-19. Study-wide context: COVID-19 samples, acute and convalescent, were from the United States, Italy and Spain. Sources were T cells, B-cell-depleted T cells, or PBMCs; the material itself was cDNA or gDNA.

Original processing methods: For nucleated cells, counts were estimated from reference gene primer amplification. Only in-frame clones appear in the TCRdb table, and some are missing; sequencing was by immunoSEQ multiplex PCR. V and J calls and clone size are as listed in that table; D and trimming were resolved from the DNA. The sample lists around 47,000 clones, 88% occurring once. The J segment lost 8 bases and the V segment lost 5 bases, leaving 7 bases of the junction unmatched. The CDR3 runs 14 residues. Germline CDR1 and CDR2: MDHEN and SYDVKM. V and J are TRBV28 and TRBJ1-2; TRBD1 agrees at 11 bases. The sequence derives from a middle-aged man with active COVID-19. Sample: peripheral blood. CDR3 loop: CASSPSDRGRGYTF. The CDR3 DNA reads TGTGCCAGCAGTCCTTCGGACAGGGGGCGGGGCTACACCTTC.